Below, one TCR beta chain is given with its context. Libraries were prepared by immunoSEQ multiplex PCR; TCRdb keeps only in-frame clonotypes and omits some of them. The sample lists 3,500 to 4,000 clones; around two fifths were seen once. This specimen belongs to a study of graft-versus-host responses after intestinal transplantation. Background on the study: All recipients were given anti-thymocyte globulin induction, and tacrolimus and steroids were then administered for around three years.

Overall study findings and caveats: Allograft clonal ratios (graft-versus-host to host-versus-graft) were high in patients who had graft-donor T cell macrochimerism.

Trimming took 1 base from V and 7 from J; bases not matched to a gene: 6. Germline CDR1 and CDR2: MNHNS and SASEGT. The CDR3 is 15 amino acids. Plating combined about 200,000 CFSE-labeled responder cells with about 200,000 irradiated, violet-dye-labeled stimulator cells. The input for sequencing was alloreactive CD8+ T cells from a mixed lymphocyte reaction culture, taken before transplantation. This sample's subset: CFSE-low proliferating T cells sorted from approximately 6-day pre-transplant mixed lymphocyte reaction (GvH or HvG direction). This sequence was found in a human patient who was an organ donor for intestinal transplantation. The chain has TRBV6-1 and TRBJ2-7; 11 bases fit TRBD1. For the CDR3, the DNA is TGTGCCAGCAGTGAAGGAAGAGGGACAGGGGGTGAGCAGTACTTC. Residues: CASSEGRGTGGEQYF.